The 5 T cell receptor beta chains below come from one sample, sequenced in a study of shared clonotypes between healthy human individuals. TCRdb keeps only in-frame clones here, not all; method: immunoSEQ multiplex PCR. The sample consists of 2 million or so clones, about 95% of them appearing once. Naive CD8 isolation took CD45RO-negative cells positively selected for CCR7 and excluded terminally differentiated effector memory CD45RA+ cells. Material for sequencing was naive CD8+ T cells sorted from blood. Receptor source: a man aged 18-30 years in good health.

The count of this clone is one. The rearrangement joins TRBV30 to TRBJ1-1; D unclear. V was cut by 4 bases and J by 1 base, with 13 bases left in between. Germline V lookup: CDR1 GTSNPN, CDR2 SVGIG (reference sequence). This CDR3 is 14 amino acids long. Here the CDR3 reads CAWKAFPGNTEAFF. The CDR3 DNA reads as TGTGCCTGGAAAGCGTTCCCGGGGAACACTGAAGCTTTCTTT.

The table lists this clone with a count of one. In nucleotides, the CDR3 is TGCGCCAGCAGCTTGGGGGAGGGTCCTGACTATTATGGCTACACCTTC. Protein product: CASSLGEGPDYYGYTF. This chain uses TRBV5-1 with TRBJ1-2, with no clear D. The germline V gene has CDR1 SGHRS and CDR2 YFSETQ. Trimming left V 0 bases short and J 5 bases short, with 17 bases between. This CDR3 has 16 residues.

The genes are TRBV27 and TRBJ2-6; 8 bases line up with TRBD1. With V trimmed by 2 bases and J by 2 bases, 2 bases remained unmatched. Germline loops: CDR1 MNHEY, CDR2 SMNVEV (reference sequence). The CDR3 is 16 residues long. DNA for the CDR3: TGTGCCAGCAGTTTAGCAGGGGGCGCTGGGGCCAACGTCCTGACTTTC. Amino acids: CASSLAGGAGANVLTF.

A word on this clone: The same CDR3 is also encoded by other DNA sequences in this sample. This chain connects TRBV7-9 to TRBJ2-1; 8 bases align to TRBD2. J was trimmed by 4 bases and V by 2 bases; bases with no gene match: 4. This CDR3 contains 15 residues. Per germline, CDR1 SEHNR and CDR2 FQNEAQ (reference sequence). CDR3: CASSLTSGAYNEQFF. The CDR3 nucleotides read TGTGCCAGCAGCTTAACTAGCGGAGCTTACAATGAGCAGTTCTTC.

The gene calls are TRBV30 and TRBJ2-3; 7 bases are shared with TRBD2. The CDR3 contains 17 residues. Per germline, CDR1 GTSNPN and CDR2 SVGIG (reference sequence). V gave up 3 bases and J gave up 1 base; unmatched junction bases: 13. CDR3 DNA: TGTGCCTGGAGGACGGGAGGTAGCGGGTTGGGCACAGATACGCAGTATTTT. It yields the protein CAWRTGGSGLGTDTQYF.